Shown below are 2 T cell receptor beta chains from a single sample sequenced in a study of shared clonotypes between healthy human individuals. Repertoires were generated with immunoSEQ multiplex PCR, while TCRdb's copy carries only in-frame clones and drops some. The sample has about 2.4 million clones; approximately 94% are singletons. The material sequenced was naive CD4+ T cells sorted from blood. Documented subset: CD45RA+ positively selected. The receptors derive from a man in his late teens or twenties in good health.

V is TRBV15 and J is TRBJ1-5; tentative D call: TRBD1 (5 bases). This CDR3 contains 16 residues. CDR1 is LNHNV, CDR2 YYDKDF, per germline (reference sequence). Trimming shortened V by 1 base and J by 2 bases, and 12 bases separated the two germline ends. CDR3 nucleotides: TGTGCCACCAGCAGAGGGTCAAGGGGCCGCAATCAGCCCCAGCATTTT. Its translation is CATSRGSRGRNQPQHF.

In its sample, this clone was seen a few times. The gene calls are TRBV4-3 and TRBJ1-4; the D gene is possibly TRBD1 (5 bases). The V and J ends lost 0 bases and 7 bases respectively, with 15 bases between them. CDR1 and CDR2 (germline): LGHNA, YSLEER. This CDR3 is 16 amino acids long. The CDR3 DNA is TGCGCCAGCAGCCAAGATCTCACCCGGGGGAGTGAAAAACTGTTTTTT. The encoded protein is CASSQDLTRGSEKLFF.